This record looks at one T cell receptor (beta chain) sequence and its context. The antigen is not known. The data belong to a study of CD8+CD57+ T cells in acquired aplastic anemia. About the study: The sorted CD4+ and CD8+ cells yielded an average around 3.2 ug of DNA.

The CDR3 has 18 amino acids. In germline, CDR1 is LGHNA, CDR2 YNFKEQ. The junction had 6 bases not matched to a gene; V was cut back by 1 base and J by 2 bases. Study-wide points: Found in both controls and patients were almost 30 CD8+ CDR3 sequences. For CD8+ Simpson's diversity, patients and controls showed no significant difference.

Patients who underwent sequencing had shown CD8+CD57+ cell expansion by flow cytometry. Untreated patients provided the blood samples, with no therapy given before sampling. The template used for profiling TCR beta VDJ and CDR3 was genomic DNA. TCRdb reanalysed the reads using MiXCR and keeps one entry per CDR3 protein. The sample yields under 200,000 distinct CDR3 sequences, 45% to 55% seen once. Sample: sorted CD4+, CD8+, or CD8+CD57+ T cells (not recorded which) from PBMCs. The sequence was obtained from a human donor with aplastic anemia. This chain connects TRBV4-2 to TRBJ2-7; 15 positions match TRBD2. The DNA of the CDR3 is TGTGCCAGCAGCCAAGGCAGGACTAGCGGGGGGGGGCCCTACGAGCAGTACTTC. It translates to CASSQGRTSGGGPYEQYF.